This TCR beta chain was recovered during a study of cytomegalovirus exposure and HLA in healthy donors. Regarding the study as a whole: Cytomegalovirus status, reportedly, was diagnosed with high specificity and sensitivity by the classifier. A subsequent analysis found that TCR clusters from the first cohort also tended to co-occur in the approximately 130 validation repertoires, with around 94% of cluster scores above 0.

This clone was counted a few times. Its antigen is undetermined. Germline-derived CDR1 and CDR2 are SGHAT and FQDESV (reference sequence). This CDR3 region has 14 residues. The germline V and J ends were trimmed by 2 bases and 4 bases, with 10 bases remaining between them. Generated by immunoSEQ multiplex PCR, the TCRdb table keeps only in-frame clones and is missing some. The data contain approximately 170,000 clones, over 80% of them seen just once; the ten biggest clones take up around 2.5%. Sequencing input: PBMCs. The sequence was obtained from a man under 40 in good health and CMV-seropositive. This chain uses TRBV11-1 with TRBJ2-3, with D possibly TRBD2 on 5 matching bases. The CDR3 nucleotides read TGTGCCAGCAGCTTAAGCGGAAGGCCAGATACGCAGTATTTT. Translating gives CASSLSGRPDTQYF.